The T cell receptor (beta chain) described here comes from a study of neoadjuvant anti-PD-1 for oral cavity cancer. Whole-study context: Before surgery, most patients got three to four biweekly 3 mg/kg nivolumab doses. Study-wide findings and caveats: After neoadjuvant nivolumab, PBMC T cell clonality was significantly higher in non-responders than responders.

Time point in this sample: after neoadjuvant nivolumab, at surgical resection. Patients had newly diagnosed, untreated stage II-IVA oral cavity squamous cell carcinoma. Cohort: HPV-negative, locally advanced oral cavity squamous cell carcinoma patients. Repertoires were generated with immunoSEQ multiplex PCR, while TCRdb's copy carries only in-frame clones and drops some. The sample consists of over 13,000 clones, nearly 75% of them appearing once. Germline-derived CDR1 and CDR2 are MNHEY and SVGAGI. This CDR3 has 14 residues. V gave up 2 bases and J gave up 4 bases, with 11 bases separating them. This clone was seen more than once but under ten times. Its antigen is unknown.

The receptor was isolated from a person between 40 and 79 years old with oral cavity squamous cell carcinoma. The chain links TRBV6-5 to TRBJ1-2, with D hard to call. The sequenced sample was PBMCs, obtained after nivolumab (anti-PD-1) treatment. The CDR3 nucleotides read TGTGCCAGCAGTTACGGAGCGGGGATCTATGGCTACACCTTC. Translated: CASSYGAGIYGYTF.